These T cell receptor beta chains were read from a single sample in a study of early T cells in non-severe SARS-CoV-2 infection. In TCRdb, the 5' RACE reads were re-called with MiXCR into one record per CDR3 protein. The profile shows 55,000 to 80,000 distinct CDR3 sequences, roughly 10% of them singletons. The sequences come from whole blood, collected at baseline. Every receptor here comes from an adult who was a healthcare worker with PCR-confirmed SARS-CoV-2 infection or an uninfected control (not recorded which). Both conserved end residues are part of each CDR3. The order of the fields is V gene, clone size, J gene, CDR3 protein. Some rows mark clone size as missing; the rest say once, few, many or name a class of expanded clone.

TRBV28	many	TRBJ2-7	CASSLGQGGYEQYF
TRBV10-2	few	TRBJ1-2	CATSEYLGSGYTF
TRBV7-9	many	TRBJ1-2	CASSSAGTQIYGYTF
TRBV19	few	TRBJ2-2	CASRPDRRNTGELFF
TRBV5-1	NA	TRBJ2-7	CASSSGTATYEQYF
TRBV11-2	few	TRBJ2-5	CASSLSASGDPPLGETQYF
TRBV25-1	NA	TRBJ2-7	CASSNERGPTYEQYF
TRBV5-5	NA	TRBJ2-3	CASSPLLASPDTQYF
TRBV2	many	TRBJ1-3	CASSERRRNRGISRNTIYF
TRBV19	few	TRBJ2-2	CASSIFRGTGELFF
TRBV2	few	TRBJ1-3	CASAEGRNTIYF
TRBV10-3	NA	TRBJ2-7	CAIRLSGLTYEQYF
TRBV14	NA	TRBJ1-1	CASSRLGQSTEAFF
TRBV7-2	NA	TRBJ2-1	CASSSWTGLGVEQFF
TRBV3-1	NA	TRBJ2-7	CASSQEREQYF
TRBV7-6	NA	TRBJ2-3	CASSLSSGGPRTDTQYF
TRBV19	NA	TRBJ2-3	CASSMGRTDTQYF
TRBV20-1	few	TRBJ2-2	CSARDPSGGGSGELFF